These 8 T cell receptor beta chains were all obtained from the same sample, sequenced in a study of T cell responses to AZD1222 COVID-19 vaccine. The repertoire was sequenced with immunoSEQ multiplex PCR; TCRdb's copy has only in-frame clones and lacks some. The sample yields 130,000 to 150,000 clones, roughly 89% seen once. Sequencing used peripheral blood, obtained on day 0 of AZD1222 vaccination. All receptors come from an adult in good health.

The chain has TRBV5-1 and TRBJ2-1; 8 nucleotides agree with TRBD2. The CDR3 extends over 14 amino acids. The V gene's germline CDR1 is SGHRS and CDR2 YFSETQ. The V and J ends lost 5 bases and 5 bases, in that order; junction bases with no gene match: 6. The DNA for the CDR3 is TGCGCCAGCAGGGAAGTAGCGGGAAACAATGAGCAGTTCTTC. This translates into CASREVAGNNEQFF.

The rearrangement uses TRBV7-2 and TRBJ2-5; tentative D call: TRBD1 (8 bases). Germline loops: CDR1 SGHTA, CDR2 FQGNSA. This CDR3 is 13 amino acids long. The ends were cut back, 6 bases at V and 7 bases at J, with 15 bases in the middle. CDR3 amino acids: CASSDRGGLTQYF. The CDR3 DNA sequence: TGTGCCAGCAGTGACAGGGGAGGGCTGACCCAGTACTTC.

The rearrangement links TRBV5-8 to TRBJ1-2; no firm D call. Trimming shortened V by 4 bases and J by 2 bases, and 9 bases separated the two germline ends. The CDR3 has 13 residues. Looked up from germline, CDR1 is SGHTS and CDR2 is YDEGEE. The CDR3 DNA is TGTGCCAGCAGCATTCAGATAAACTATGGCTACACCTTC. This translates into CASSIQINYGYTF.

This clone appeared once. V usage is TRBV7-2 and J usage is TRBJ2-3; D remains unclear. From germline, CDR1 is SGHTA and CDR2 FQGNSA. The CDR3 length is 13 residues. The germline V and J ends were trimmed by 3 bases and 2 bases, with 6 bases remaining between them. CDR3 DNA sequence: TGTGCCAGCAGCTTTGGGTTCACAGATACGCAGTATTTT. It translates to CASSFGFTDTQYF.

The chain employs TRBV6-4 and TRBJ1-1; D ambiguous. CDR1 MRHNA and CDR2 SNTAGT come from the germline V gene. CDR3 length: 15 residues. Trimming pared 1 base from V and 2 bases from J, leaving 11 bases between. The CDR3 sequence is CASSDYRTVNTEAFF. The CDR3 DNA reads as TGTGCCAGCAGTGACTATAGGACCGTTAACACTGAAGCTTTCTTT.

This chain joins TRBV5-6 and TRBJ1-6; D uncertain. This CDR3 is 16 amino acids long. CDR1 is SGHDT and CDR2 is YYEEEE in the germline V gene. Trimming cost V 2 bases and J 0 bases, with 9 bases left between them. CDR3 coding DNA: TGTGCCAGCAGCTTAAGAGGGAACTCCTATAATTCACCCCTCCACTTT. This codes for CASSLRGNSYNSPLHF.

This clone has a count of ten or more. This rearrangement joins TRBV2 to TRBJ1-1, with 12 bases identical to TRBD1. The CDR3 length is 18 residues. CDR1 and CDR2 from the germline V gene are SNHLY and FYNNEI. V lost 4 bases and J lost 0; bases outside the gene matches: 9. This CDR3 reads CASSAPGGTGGMNTEAFF. The CDR3 DNA reads as TGTGCCAGCAGTGCACCCGGCGGGACAGGGGGCATGAACACTGAAGCTTTCTTT. The full variable domain, its missing parts supplied by reference TRBV2 and TRBJ1-1, is EPEVTQTPSHQVTQMGQEVILRCVPISNHLYFYWYRQILGQKVEFLVSFYNNEISEKSEIFDDQFSVERPDGSNFTLKIRSTKLEDSAMYFCASSAPGGTGGMNTEAFFGQGTRLTVV.

The J gene is TRBJ1-3, the V gene TRBV10-1; 8 bases agree with TRBD1. CDR1 WNHNN and CDR2 SYGVQD come from the germline V gene (reference sequence). The CDR3 totals 18 residues. The trim removed 5 bases at V and 0 bases at J, leaving 12 bases unmatched. CDR3 protein: CASSPPGQTGDSGNTIYF. In nucleotides, the CDR3 is TGCGCCAGCAGTCCCCCGGGACAGACAGGGGACTCTGGAAACACCATATATTTT.